This TCR beta chain is drawn from a study of shared clonotypes between healthy human individuals. Study-wide context: Plates per donor: three CD4 naive, three CD4 memory, two CD8 naive, one CD8 memory.

Deep level was the assay's run setting. The assay was immunoSEQ multiplex PCR, and TCRdb's table has in-frame clones only and misses some. The sample consists of 1.6 million or so clones, 98% of them appearing once. The healthy adult donors were HIV-negative and reported no recent acute infections or vaccinations. Splitting of CD4+ cells produced CD45RA+ naive and CD45RA-negative memory subsets. V was trimmed by 1 base and J by 3 bases, leaving 14 bases between them. The CDR3 is 16 amino acids. Per germline, CDR1 SGHRS and CDR2 YFSETQ. Sequencing was done on a sample of naive CD4+ T cells sorted from blood. Subset of the sample: CD45RA+ positively selected. This receptor was obtained from a man younger than 40 in good health. The chain links TRBV5-1 to TRBJ2-1; perhaps TRBD1 as D (8 bases). CDR3 sequence (DNA): TGCGCCAGCAGCTTGAACAGGGGGAGGGACTACAATGAGCAGTTCTTC. Translating gives CASSLNRGRDYNEQFF.